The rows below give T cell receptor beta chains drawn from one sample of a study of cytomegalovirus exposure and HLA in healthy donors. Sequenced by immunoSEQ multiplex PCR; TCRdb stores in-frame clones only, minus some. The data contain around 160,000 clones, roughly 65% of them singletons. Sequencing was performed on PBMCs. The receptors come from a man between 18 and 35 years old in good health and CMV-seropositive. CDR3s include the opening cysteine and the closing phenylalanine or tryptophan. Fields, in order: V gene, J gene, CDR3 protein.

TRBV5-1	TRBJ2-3	CASSWGDRGQGDTQYF
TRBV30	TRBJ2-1	CAWTRSDRGYSSYNEQFF
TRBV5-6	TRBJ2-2	CASSLGHNTGELFF
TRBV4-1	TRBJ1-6	CASSQEIQDSPLHF
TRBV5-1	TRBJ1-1	CASSSGRGLGRGTEAFF
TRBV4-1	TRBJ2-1	CASSPRRLAPSSYNEQFF
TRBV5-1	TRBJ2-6	CASSLDSTVWGANVLTF
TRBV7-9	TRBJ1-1	CASSPRDLRAFF
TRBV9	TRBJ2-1	CASSAQGGGPLYEQFF
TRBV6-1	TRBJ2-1	CASRLDRANEQFF
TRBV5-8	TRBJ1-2	CASSPVQANYGYTF
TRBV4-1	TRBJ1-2	CASSQARDSYGYTF
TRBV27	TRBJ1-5	CASSLQGMSNQPQHF
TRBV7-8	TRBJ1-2	CASSLDWADSQGYGYTF
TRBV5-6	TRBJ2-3	CASSPQWGRTGTDTQYF
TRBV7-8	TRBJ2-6	CASRLGSSGANVLTF
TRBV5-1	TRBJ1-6	CASSLAEDSPLHF
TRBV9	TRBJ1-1	CASSAQTPNTEAFF
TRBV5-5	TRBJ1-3	CASSFAGTGNTIYF
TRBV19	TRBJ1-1	CASSPRGGPGNTEAFF
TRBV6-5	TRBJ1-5	CASSYSRGQHQPQHF
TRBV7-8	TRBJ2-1	CASSSRGLADNEQFF
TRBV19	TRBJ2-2	CASSIVASGRSTGELFF
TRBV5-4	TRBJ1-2	CASSSTGRVGYGYTF
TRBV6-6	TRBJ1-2	CASSYMGQGDGYTF
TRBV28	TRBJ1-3	CASSPAGSGNTIYF
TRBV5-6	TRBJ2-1	CASSFGEGIRERNGEQFF